In this sample, the clone carrying this T cell receptor beta chain turned up a few times. What it binds is unknown. The investigators reverse transcribed all of the isolated RNA, so they sequenced expressed TCRB transcripts. Clones were sequenced by immunoSEQ multiplex PCR, and TCRdb holds only the in-frame ones, with some missing. Of 150,000 to 200,000 clones listed, 7.8% are singletons. These data originate in a study of beta chain features in type 1 diabetes. The overall study: Healthy donors and patients showed comparable age, gender and cell yields.

Germline CDR1 SGHRS, CDR2 YFSETQ. The CDR3 has 12 amino acids. Trimming removed 4 bases at V and 3 bases at J, with 8 bases between. General observations from the study: There was no resolution here of whether HLA type influences TCRB rearrangement. TCRB CDR3s were moderately but significantly shorter in Type 1 diabetes patients in all four CD4+ subsets.

A single heparinised draw of about 100 mL on average was taken per donor. The chain recombines TRBV5-1 with TRBJ2-7; TRBD2 might be the D (5 bases). This TCR was recovered from a woman aged 40 to 50 with type 1 diabetes. Sequenced sample: central memory CD4+ T cells from blood. The CDR3 sequence is CASSGGLYEQYF. As DNA, the CDR3 is TGCGCCAGCAGCGGCGGGCTCTACGAGCAGTACTTC.